One sample yielded the 5 T cell receptor beta chains listed below, sequenced in a study of T-cell reconstitution after alpha-beta-depleted transplantation in children. Library preparation (for TCRbeta) was performed with unique molecular identifiers. From the PCR reads, TCRdb called clonotypes with MiXCR, one entry per CDR3 protein. The sample lists about 470,000 distinct CDR3 sequences, around 46% occurring once. The sample in question was PBMCs, obtained before TCRalphabeta/CD19-depleted stem cell transplant. These receptors were obtained from a girl under 10 years old with aplastic anemia, due to receive a stem cell transplant.

The V and J genes are TRBV20-1 and TRBJ2-7; 8 bases match TRBD1. Germline V gene lookup returns CDR1 DFQATT and CDR2 SNEGSKA (reference sequence). CDR3 length: 13 amino acids. J gave up 3 bases and V 5 bases, and 6 bases lay outside the gene matches. CDR3 sequence (DNA): TGCAGTGCTTCGGACAGGGCAGTCTACGAGCAGTACTTC. As protein: CSASDRAVYEQYF.

This chain joins TRBV7-3 and TRBJ2-3; no clear D. This CDR3 region has 15 residues. Between the trimmed V and J ends, which lost 6 bases and 0 bases, there was a span of 13 bases. Germline assignment: CDR1 SGHTA and CDR2 FQGTGA. This chain's CDR3 is CASSPSLRSTDTQYF. CDR3 coding DNA: TGTGCCAGCAGTCCATCCTTGAGAAGCACAGATACGCAGTATTTT.

The rearrangement uses TRBV24-1 and TRBJ1-1; D gene uncertain. The CDR3 extends over 12 amino acids. V lost 5 bases and J lost 1, with 4 bases in between. The germline CDR1 and CDR2 sequences are KGHDR and SFDVKD. This CDR3 is CATSAANTEAFF. The CDR3, as DNA: TGTGCCACCAGTGCGGCGAACACTGAAGCTTTCTTT.

This clonotype was detected only a few times. The chain uses TRBV7-9 and TRBJ1-1; D is ambiguous. Germline CDR1 SEHNR, CDR2 FQNEAQ (reference sequence). V was pared by 3 bases and J by 0 bases, with 8 bases between. The CDR3 runs 14 residues. The DNA of the CDR3 is TGTGCCAGCAGCTTGGTCCTGATGAACACTGAAGCTTTCTTT. Translated: CASSLVLMNTEAFF. The variable domain in full, with the rest retrieved from reference TRBV7-9 and TRBJ1-1, is DTGVSQNPRHKITKRGQNVTFRCDPISEHNRLYWYRQTLGQGPEFLTYFQNEAQLEKSRLLSDRFSAERPKGSFSTLEIQRTEQGDSAMYLCASSLVLMNTEAFFGQGTRLTVV.

The chain is built from TRBV6-6 and TRBJ2-7, with a weak D call TRBD2 (6 bases). This CDR3 region has 13 residues. Germline V lookup: CDR1 MNHNY, CDR2 SVGAGI (reference sequence). Trimming cost V 9 bases and J 2 bases, with 14 bases left between them. The CDR3 protein is CASTGTSTYEQYF. The CDR3 DNA reads as TGTGCCAGTACCGGGACTTCTACCTACGAGCAGTACTTC.